The 2 T cell receptor beta chains given below trace back to one sample, sequenced in a study of shared clonotypes between healthy human individuals. Assay used: immunoSEQ multiplex PCR; TCRdb lists only in-frame clones, some missing. The sample contains approximately 720,000 clones, about three quarters of which appear only once. Input material: memory CD4+ T cells sorted from blood. Specified subset: CD45RA-negative fraction. Receptors originate from a woman aged 30 to 39 in good health.

J is TRBJ2-6 and V is TRBV19; D is undetermined. The CDR3 has 15 amino acids. In germline, CDR1 is LNHDA, CDR2 SQIVND (reference sequence). V dropped 6 bases and J dropped 0 bases, with 9 bases sitting between them. CDR3 region: CASSYSLSGANVLTF. The CDR3 coding sequence is TGTGCCAGTAGCTATTCCCTCTCTGGGGCCAACGTCCTGACTTTC. The full variable domain, in which reference TRBV19 and TRBJ2-6 provide the parts outside the CDR3, is DGGITQSPKYLFRKEGQNVTLSCEQNLNHDAMYWYRQDPGQGLRLIYYSQIVNDFQKGDIAEGYSVSREKKESFPLTVTSAQKNPTAFYLCASSYSLSGANVLTFGAGSRLTVL.

This chain links TRBV28 with TRBJ2-2, with D perhaps TRBD2 (7 bases). V lost 7 bases and J 4 bases, leaving 19 bases between the germline ends. This CDR3 region has 16 residues. The germline V gene has CDR1 MDHEN and CDR2 SYDVKM. The CDR3 DNA reads TGTGCCAGCACCCGACGGGGGGCGGGTCCCACCGGGGAGCTGTTTTTT. It encodes CASTRRGAGPTGELFF.